A single T cell receptor beta chain is shown here with its context. The record originates from a study of CD8+ T cells in alopecia areata. Sequencing relied on a cDNA template that was reverse transcribed from extracted RNA. The protocol was immunoSEQ multiplex PCR, while the TCRdb copy is restricted to in-frame clones and leaves out a portion. The data hold roughly 140,000 clones, with around 62% observed a single time. The germline gives CDR1 SGDLS, CDR2 YYNGEE. V gave up 0 bases and J gave up 3 bases; unmatched junction bases: 5. This CDR3 contains 15 residues. V gene TRBV9 combines with J gene TRBJ2-7; the match to TRBD2 covers 8 bases. The material sequenced was CD8+ T cells sorted from blood. This TCR derives from a human donor in good health. The CDR3 bases are TGTGCCAGCAGCGTAGGGGGACTAGGTGTCTACGAGCAGTACTTC. It yields the protein CASSVGGLGVYEQYF.